This T cell receptor beta chain was recovered during a study of blood T cell repertoires in COVID-19. The CDR3 is 14 residues long. J gave up 3 bases and V 5 bases, and 4 bases lay outside the gene matches. Germline V gives CDR1 SGHDN, CDR2 FVKESK. Sequenced by immunoSEQ multiplex PCR; TCRdb stores in-frame clones only, minus some. The data show roughly 130,000 clones, just under 85% seen once. The receptor comes from a woman aged 45-60 years with acute or convalescent COVID-19. This rearrangement joins TRBV14 to TRBJ2-7; TRBD1 matches 10 bases. The sample consisted of peripheral blood. For the CDR3, the DNA is TGTGCCAGCAGCGAGGGACAGGGGTTCTACGAGCAGTACTTC. It is translated as CASSEGQGFYEQYF.